This passage covers 10 T cell receptor beta chains from one sample sequenced in a study of OX40 agonist ivuxolimab in advanced cancers. Some clones are missing from TCRdb's copy, which holds only in-frame ones; the method was immunoSEQ multiplex PCR. Of roughly 15,000 clones listed, about 85% are singletons. Specimen: CD4+ or CD8+ T cells sorted from blood, collected in a trial of the OX40 agonist ivuxolimab. The receptors were gathered from an adult with an advanced solid tumor such as melanoma, head and neck, liver or kidney cancer.

The chain carries TRBV27 and TRBJ2-2; D might be TRBD1 or TRBD2, each matching 6 bases. With 1 base removed from V and 3 bases from J, the gap between germline ends came to 9 bases. Germline CDR1 MNHEY, CDR2 SMNVEV (reference sequence). The CDR3 spans 15 residues. This chain's CDR3 is CASSLWGADTGELFF. CDR3 DNA: TGTGCCAGCAGTTTATGGGGGGCGGACACCGGGGAGCTGTTTTTT.

This chain connects TRBV4-3 to TRBJ2-1; D may be TRBD2 (6 bases). Germline values: CDR1 LGHNA, CDR2 YSLEER. The CDR3 totals 16 residues. V was shortened by 1 base and J by 4 bases, with 14 bases between the two germline ends. The CDR3 protein is CASSQGPEGQYNEQFF. In nucleotides, the CDR3 is TGCGCCAGCAGCCAAGGCCCGGAGGGCCAGTACAATGAGCAGTTCTTC.

The chain uses TRBV9 and TRBJ2-2; 10 bases are shared with TRBD1. V lost 3 bases, J lost 3 bases, and 8 bases stayed unmatched. Germline V lookup: CDR1 SGDLS, CDR2 YYNGEE. CDR3 size: 17 residues. The CDR3 spells CASSAPGQGPYTGELFF. DNA of the CDR3: TGTGCCAGCAGCGCCCCGGGACAGGGGCCCTACACCGGGGAGCTGTTTTTT.

CDR3 loop: CASSWGGLAAQETQYF. CDR3 coding DNA: TGTGCCAGCAGCTGGGGGGGACTAGCGGCCCAAGAGACCCAGTACTTC. The chain has TRBV5-4 and TRBJ2-5; 11 bases line up with TRBD2. This CDR3 has 16 residues. Germline V gene data show CDR1 as SGHNT and CDR2 as YYREEE (reference sequence). Germline trimming cut 3 bases from V and 1 base from J; bases unmatched to any gene: 5.

The genes are TRBV11-2 and TRBJ2-1, with D uncertain. V was shortened by 6 bases and J by 9 bases, with 6 bases between the two germline ends. Looked up from germline, CDR1 is SGHAT and CDR2 is FQNNGV. This CDR3 has 10 amino acids. CDR3 DNA sequence: TGTGCCAGCAGGGGCCCTGAGCAGTTCTTC. Translation: CASRGPEQFF.

The CDR3 spells CASSLGPQETQYF. As DNA, the CDR3 is TGTGCCAGCAGCCTCGGGCCCCAAGAGACCCAGTACTTC. The chain uses TRBV28 and TRBJ2-5, with D uncertain. V lost 6 bases to trimming and J lost 1 base, with 9 bases between them. Germline V gene data show CDR1 as MDHEN and CDR2 as SYDVKM. The CDR3 spans 13 residues.

V usage is TRBV5-2 and J usage is TRBJ2-6. TRBV5-2 is noted as a pseudogene. This CDR3 contains 16 residues. The CDR3 sequence: CASNLGSQSRANVLTF. The CDR3 DNA sequence: TGTGCCAGCAATCTGGGTTCACAAAGTCGGGCCAACGTCCTGACTTTC.

The chain joins TRBV6-6 to TRBJ2-7; D call uncertain. The germline V gene encodes CDR1 MNHNY and CDR2 SVGAGI (reference sequence). The ends were cut back, 4 bases at V and 0 bases at J, with 7 bases in the middle. The length of the CDR3 is 13 residues. CDR3 nucleotides: TGTGCCAGCAGTTTGGAGTACTCCTACGAGCAGTACTTC. It is translated as CASSLEYSYEQYF.

The rearrangement joins TRBV20-1 to TRBJ2-1; tentatively, D is TRBD2 (6 bases). Between the trimmed V and J ends, which lost 0 bases and 16 bases, there was a span of 13 bases. Germline CDR1 and CDR2: DFQATT and SNEGSKA (reference sequence). The CDR3 consists of 11 residues. CDR3 nucleotide sequence: TGCAGTGCTAGAGATGGGGGGAGTGCCTTCTTC. Protein sequence: CSARDGGSAFF.

The J gene is TRBJ2-1, the V gene TRBV9; D is perhaps TRBD1 or TRBD2 (5 bases each). Per germline, CDR1 SGDLS and CDR2 YYNGEE. V shed 4 bases and J shed 4 bases, with 21 bases lying between them. This CDR3 has 17 amino acids. The CDR3 reads CASSYGALVTKYNEQFF. CDR3 in DNA: TGTGCCAGCAGCTATGGGGCCCTGGTGACTAAATACAATGAGCAGTTCTTC. The whole variable domain, filled in from reference TRBV9 and TRBJ2-1, reads DSGVTQTPKHLITATGQRVTLRCSPRSGDLSVYWYQQSLDQGLQFLIQYYNGEERAKGNILERFSAQQFPDLHSELNLSSLELGDSALYFCASSYGALVTKYNEQFFGPGTRLTVL.